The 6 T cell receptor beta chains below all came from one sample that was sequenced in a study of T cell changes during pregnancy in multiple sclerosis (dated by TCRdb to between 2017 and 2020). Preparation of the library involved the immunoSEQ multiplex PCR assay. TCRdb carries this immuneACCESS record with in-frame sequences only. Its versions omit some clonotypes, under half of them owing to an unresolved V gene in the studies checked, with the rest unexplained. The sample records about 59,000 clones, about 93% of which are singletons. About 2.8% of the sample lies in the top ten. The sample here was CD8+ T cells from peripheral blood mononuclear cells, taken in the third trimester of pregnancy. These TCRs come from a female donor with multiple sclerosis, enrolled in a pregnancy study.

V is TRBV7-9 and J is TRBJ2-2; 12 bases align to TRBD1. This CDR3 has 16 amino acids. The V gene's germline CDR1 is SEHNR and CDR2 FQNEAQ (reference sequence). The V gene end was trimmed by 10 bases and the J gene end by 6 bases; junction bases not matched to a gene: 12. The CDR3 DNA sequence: TGTGCCATCCCGACCCCCCGGGACAGGGGGCCCGGGGAGCTGTTTTTT. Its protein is CAIPTPRDRGPGELFF.

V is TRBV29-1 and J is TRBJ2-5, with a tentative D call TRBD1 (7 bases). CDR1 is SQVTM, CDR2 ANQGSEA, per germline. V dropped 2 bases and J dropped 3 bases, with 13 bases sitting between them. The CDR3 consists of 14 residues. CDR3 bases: TGCAGCGTTGAATGGGGCAGGGGGGAAGAGACCCAGTACTTC. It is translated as CSVEWGRGEETQYF.

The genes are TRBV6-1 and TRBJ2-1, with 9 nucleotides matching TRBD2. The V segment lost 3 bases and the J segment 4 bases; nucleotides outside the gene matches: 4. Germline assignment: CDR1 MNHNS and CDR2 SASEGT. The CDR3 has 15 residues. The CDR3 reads CASSDWLAGYNEQFF. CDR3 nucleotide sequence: TGTGCCAGCAGTGATTGGCTAGCGGGATACAATGAGCAGTTCTTC.

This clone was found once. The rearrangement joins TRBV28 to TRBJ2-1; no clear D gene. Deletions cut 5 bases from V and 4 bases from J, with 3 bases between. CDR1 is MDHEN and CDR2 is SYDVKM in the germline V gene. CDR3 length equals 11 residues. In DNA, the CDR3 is TGTGCCAGCAGTCTTTACAATGAGCAGTTCTTC. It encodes CASSLYNEQFF.

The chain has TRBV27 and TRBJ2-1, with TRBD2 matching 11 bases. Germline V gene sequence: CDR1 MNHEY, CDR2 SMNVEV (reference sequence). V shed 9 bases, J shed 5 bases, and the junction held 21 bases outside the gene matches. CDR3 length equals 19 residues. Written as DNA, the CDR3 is TGTGCCAGTCCAACTCCGGGGACGGGGAAGACTAGCGGGAACAATGAGCAGTTCTTC. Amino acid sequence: CASPTPGTGKTSGNNEQFF.

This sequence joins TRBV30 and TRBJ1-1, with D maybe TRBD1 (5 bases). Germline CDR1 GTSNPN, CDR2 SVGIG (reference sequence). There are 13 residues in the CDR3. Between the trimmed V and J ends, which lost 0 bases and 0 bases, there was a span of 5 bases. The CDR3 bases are TGTGCCTGGAGTGTGACAGTGAACACTGAAGCTTTCTTT. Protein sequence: CAWSVTVNTEAFF. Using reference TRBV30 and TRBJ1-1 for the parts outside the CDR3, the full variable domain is SQTIHQWPATLVQPVGSPLSLECTVEGTSNPNLYWYRQAAGRGLQLLFYSVGIGQISSEVPQNLSASRPQDRQFILSSKKLLLSDSGFYLCAWSVTVNTEAFFGQGTRLTVV.